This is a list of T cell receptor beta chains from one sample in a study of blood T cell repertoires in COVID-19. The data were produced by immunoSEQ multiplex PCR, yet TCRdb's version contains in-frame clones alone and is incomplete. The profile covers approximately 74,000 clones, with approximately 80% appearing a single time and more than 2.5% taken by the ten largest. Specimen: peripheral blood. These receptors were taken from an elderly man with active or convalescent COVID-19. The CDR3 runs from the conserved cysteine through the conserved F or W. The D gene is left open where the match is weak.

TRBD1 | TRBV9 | CASSPRTGFSNEQFF
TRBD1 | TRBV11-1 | CASSLDWDRTFHEQYF
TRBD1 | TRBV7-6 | CASSAGTGELEQYF
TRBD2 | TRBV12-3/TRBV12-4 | CASSPGGDEQFF
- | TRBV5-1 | CASSPGTPIDTIYF
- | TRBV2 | CASSEARDYGYTF
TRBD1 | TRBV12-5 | CASGLRQGYAGELFF
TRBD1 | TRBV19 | CASSYRGRRDTEAFF
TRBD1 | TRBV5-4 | CASRTGVDGTGELFF
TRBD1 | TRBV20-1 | CSASRGGQGNYGYTF
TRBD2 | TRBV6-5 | CASSRLAGTETQYF
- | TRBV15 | CATSRDLTAEAFF
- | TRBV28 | CASSLSQGLNTEAFF
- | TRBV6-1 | CASSDRGGGNTIYF
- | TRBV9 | CASSAKILAEPWEQFF
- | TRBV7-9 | CASSPYRERVNNEQFF
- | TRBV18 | CASSPSSGANVLTF
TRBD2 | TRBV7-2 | CASSPGLATDTQYF
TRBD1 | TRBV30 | CAWNLPGQRESQSYGYTF
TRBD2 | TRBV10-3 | CAISELAGGDTQYF
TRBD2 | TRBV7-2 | CASSPPPAGVKFVGELFF
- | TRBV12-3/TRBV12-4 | CASSLWSTGQFF
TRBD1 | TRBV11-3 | CASSTKTGVTGELFF
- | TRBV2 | CASSDRSPNQPQHF
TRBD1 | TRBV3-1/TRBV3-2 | CASSQGPTGNQPQHF
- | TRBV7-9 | CASSRRRDNQETQYF
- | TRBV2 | CASSVGQSDTQYF
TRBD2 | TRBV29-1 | CSVAPGRAKEQYF
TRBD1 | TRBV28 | CASSYRGFAYEQYF
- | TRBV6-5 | CASRADGPTNEKLFF
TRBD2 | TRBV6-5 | CASRGLARNTGELFF
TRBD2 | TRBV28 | CASSFGGSINEQFF
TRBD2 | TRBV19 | CASSPLAGANSYEQYF
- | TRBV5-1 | CASSPQGLNTEAFF
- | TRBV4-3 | CASSQEFLQGNTEAFF
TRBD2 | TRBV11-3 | CASSLLSGSGAGELFF
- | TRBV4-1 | CASSQFGTFYEQYF
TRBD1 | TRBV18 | CASSPTGDSKNIQYF
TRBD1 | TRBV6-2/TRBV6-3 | CASSYGRTGGAGPHF
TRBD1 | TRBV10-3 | CAISGDRGHSPLHF
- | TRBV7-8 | CASSTSGHPWNQPQHF
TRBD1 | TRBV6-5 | CASSPTGSHEQYF
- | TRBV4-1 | CASSPFSMNTEAFF
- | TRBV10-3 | CAISEYGVDEQYF
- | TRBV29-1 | CSVVQYSNTEAFF
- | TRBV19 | CASSTGNQPQHF
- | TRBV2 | CASLNLQGTPGGELFF
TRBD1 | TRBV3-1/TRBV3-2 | CASSPRTGYTGELFF
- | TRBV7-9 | CASSLAGQPQHF
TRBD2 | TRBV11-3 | CASSRSGRGETQYF
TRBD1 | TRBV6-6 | CASRDRQGTSYEQYF